This record looks at one T cell receptor beta chain sequence and its context. It has no known antigen specificity. Within one base of it there is no much larger clone, and no base qualities were kept. The germline ends are 15 bases apart after V is trimmed by 4 bases and J by 5 bases. There are 15 amino acids in the CDR3, from cysteine to phenylalanine inclusive. Just the 45-base CDR3 DNA is kept, in frame starting at base 1. The germline V gene gives CDR1 as SGHVS and CDR2 as FQNEAQ. Genomic DNA was extracted from sorted cells for sequencing of the TCRbeta CDR3 region. The immunoSEQ Assay was used to sequence the TCRbeta CDR3 regions. TCRdb limited this immuneACCESS table to in-frame rearrangements with V and J called. A share of clones is missing; checked studies link under half to unresolved V genes, and the rest is unexplained. The sample contains about 54,000 clones, approximately 84% of them found a single time. The top ten clones comprise 1.2% of the sample.

These data belong to a study of OX40 agonist ivuxolimab in advanced cancers. Turning to the overall study: The costimulatory receptor OX40 (CD134) was targeted by ivuxolimab, a fully human IgG2 agonistic monoclonal antibody. Intravenous ivuxolimab was administered to patients every 2 weeks at six dose levels: 0.01, 0.1, 0.3, 1.5, 3 and 10 mg/kg. Of the roughly 51 patients in dose escalation, 19 had hepatocellular carcinoma, some 15 had melanoma, 9 had renal cell carcinoma and 9 had head and neck cancer. A male proportion of roughly 80% and a mean age of approximately 61 years, ranging from about 23 to 79, were recorded for the dose-escalation cohort. Prior anti-PD-1, anti-PD-L1 or anti-CTLA-4 therapy was permitted, and checkpoint inhibitors had been received by 30% to 40% of dose-escalation patients. Partial responses occurred in three dose-escalation patients, of whom one had hepatocellular carcinoma and two had cutaneous melanoma. The point of sequencing TCRbeta in the periphery was to test whether ivuxolimab changed TCR sequence diversity and drove clonal T-cell expansion. The paper reports the monotherapy dose-escalation portion (N of about 54 patients) of the phase I ivuxolimab trial. Beyond this particular receptor, the publication reports: Low levels of normalized T-cell clonal expansion were also seen in some nonresponding patients. At doses from 0.1 to 3.0 mg/kg, clonal expansion was seen in both CD4+ and CD8+ blood T cells between baseline and week 6. The antigen specificity of the clonally expanded peripheral T cells was not determined. After ivuxolimab, CD8+ T cells had more expanded clones than CD4+ T cells on average. Partial responders in the 0.1-3.0 mg/kg groups had among the lowest normalized peripheral clonal expansion, especially among CD8+ T cells.

Patients with autoimmune disease history or receiving systemic immunosuppression were excluded from the trial. Peripheral blood for TCR sequencing was drawn from every dose cohort at baseline, at cycle 4 day 1 and at cycle 7 day 1. The samples were taken from a phase I, first-in-human, multicenter, open-label dose-escalation trial of ivuxolimab. The trial enrolled adults with locally advanced or metastatic head and neck squamous cell, hepatocellular, melanoma or renal cell carcinoma. CD4+ and CD8+ T cells were sorted separately from peripheral blood before TCR sequencing. The sequence derives from an adult with an advanced solid tumor such as melanoma, head and neck, liver or kidney cancer. The sequence links TRBV7-8 to TRBJ1-5, with no confidently assigned D gene. Material: CD4+ or CD8+ T cells sorted from blood, obtained in a trial of the OX40 agonist ivuxolimab. The CDR3 protein: CASSSSSPTDQPQHF. In nucleotides, the sequence is TGTGCCAGCAGCTCATCCTCTCCCACAGATCAGCCCCAGCATTTT.